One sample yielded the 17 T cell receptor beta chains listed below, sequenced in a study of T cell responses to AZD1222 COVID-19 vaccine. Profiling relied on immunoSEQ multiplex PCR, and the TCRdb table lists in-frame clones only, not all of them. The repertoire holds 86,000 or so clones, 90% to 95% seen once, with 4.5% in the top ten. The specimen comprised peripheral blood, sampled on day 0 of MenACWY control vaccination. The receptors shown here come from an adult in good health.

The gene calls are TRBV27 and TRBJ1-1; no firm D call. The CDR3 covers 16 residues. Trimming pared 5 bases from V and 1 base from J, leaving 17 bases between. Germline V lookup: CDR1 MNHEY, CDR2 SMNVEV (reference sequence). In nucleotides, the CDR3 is TGTGCCAGCAGTCCACCTTACTCGGAGAGGAACACTGAAGCTTTCTTT. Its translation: CASSPPYSERNTEAFF.

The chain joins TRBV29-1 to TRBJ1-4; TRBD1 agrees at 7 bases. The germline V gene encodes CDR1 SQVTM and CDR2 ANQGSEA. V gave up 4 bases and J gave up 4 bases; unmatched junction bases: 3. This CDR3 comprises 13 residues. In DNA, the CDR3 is TGCAGCGTTGGCCGACAGGGTAATGAAAAACTGTTTTTT. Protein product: CSVGRQGNEKLFF.

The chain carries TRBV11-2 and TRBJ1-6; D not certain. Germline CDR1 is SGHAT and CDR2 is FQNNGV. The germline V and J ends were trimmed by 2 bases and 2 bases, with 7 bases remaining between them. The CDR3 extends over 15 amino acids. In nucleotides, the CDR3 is TGTGCCAGCAGCTTATCGGCACCCTATAATTCACCCCTCCACTTT. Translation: CASSLSAPYNSPLHF.

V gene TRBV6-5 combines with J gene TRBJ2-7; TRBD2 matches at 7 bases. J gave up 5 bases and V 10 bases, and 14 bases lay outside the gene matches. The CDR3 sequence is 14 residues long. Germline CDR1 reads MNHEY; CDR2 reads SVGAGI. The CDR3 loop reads CATAGGLQSNEQYF. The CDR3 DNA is TGTGCCACCGCCGGGGGACTACAGTCTAACGAGCAGTACTTC.

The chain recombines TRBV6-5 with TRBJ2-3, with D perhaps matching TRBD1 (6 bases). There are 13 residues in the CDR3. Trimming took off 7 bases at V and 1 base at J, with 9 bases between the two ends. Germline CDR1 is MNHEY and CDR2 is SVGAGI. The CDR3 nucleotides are TGTGCCAGCACAGGGGTAGGCACAGATACGCAGTATTTT. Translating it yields CASTGVGTDTQYF.

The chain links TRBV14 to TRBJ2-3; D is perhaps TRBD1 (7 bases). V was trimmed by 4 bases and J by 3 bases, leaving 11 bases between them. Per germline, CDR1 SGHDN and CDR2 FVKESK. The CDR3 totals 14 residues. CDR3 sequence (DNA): TGTGCCAGCAGCCCGACAGGGACTACAGATACGCAGTATTTT. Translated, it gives CASSPTGTTDTQYF.

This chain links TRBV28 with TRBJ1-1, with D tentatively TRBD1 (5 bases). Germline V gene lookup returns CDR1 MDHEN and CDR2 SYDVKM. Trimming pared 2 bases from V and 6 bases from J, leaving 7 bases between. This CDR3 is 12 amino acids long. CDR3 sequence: CASSLQGSEAFF. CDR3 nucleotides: TGTGCCAGCAGTTTACAGGGTTCTGAAGCTTTCTTT.

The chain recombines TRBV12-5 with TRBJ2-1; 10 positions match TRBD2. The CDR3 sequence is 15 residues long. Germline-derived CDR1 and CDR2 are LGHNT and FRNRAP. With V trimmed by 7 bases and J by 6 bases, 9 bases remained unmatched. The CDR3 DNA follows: TGTGCTAGTGCCCCGAGCGGGAGGGGGAGCAATGAGCAGTTCTTC. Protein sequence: CASAPSGRGSNEQFF.

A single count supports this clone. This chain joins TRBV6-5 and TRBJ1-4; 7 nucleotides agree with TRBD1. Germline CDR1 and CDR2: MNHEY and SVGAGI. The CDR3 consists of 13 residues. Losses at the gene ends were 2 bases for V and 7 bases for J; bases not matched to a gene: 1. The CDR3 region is CASSYQGGEKLFF. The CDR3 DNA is TGTGCCAGCAGTTACCAGGGGGGTGAAAAACTGTTTTTT.

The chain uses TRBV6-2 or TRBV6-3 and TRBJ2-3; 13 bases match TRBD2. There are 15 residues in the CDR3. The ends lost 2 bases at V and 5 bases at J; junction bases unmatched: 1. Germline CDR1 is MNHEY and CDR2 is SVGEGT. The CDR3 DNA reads TGTGCCAGCAGTTACACTAGCGGGAGGGTAGATACGCAGTATTTT. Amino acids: CASSYTSGRVDTQYF.

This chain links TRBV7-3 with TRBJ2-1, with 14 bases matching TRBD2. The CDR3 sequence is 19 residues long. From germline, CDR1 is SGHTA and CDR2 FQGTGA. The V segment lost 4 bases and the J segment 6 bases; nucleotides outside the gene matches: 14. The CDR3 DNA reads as TGTGCCAGCAGCTCCACCAACCGACTAGCGGGAGGGCCAAGCAATGAGCAGTTCTTC. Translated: CASSSTNRLAGGPSNEQFF.

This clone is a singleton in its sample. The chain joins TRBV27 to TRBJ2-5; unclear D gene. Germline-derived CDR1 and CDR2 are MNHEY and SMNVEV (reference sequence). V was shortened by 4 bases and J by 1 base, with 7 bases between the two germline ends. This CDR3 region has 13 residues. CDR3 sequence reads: CASSSGPQETQYF. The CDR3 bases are TGTGCCAGCAGTTCCGGCCCCCAAGAGACCCAGTACTTC.

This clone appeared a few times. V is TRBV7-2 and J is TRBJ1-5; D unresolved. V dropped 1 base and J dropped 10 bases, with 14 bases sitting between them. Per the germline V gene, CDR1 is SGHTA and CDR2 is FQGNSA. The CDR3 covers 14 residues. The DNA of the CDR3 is TGTGCCAGCAGCTTAGAGGGTGGCAGGAAACCCCAGCATTTT. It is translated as CASSLEGGRKPQHF.

CDR3 protein: CASSSLQGVGQPQHF. The CDR3 bases are TGTGCCAGCAGTTCCCTGCAGGGGGTAGGACAGCCCCAGCATTTT. The rearrangement uses TRBV28 and TRBJ1-5; 7 nucleotides match TRBD1. Trimming cost V 4 bases and J 7 bases; bases outside gene matches: 10. CDR1 is MDHEN, CDR2 SYDVKM, per germline. The CDR3 length is 15 residues.

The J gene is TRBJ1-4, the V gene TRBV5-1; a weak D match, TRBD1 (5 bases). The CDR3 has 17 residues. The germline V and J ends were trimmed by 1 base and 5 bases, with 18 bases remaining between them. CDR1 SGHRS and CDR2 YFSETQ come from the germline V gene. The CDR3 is CASSLKSTGLSNEKLFF. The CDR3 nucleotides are TGCGCCAGCAGCTTGAAGTCTACGGGACTATCGAATGAAAAACTGTTTTTT.

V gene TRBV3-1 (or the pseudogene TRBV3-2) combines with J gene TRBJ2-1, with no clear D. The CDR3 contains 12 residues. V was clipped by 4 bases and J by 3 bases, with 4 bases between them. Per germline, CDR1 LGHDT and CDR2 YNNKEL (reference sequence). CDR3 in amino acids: CASSLIYNEQFF. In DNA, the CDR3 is TGTGCCAGCAGCCTGATCTACAATGAGCAGTTCTTC.

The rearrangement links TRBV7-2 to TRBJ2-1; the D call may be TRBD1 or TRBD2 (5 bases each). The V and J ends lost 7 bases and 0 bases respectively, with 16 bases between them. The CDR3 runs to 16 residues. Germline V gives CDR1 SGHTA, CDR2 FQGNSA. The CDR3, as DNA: TGTGCCAGCACCGTTGGACTGAGGGGCTCCTACAATGAGCAGTTCTTC. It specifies CASTVGLRGSYNEQFF. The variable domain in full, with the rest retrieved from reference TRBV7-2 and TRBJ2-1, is GAGVSQSPSNKVTEKGKDVELRCDPISGHTALYWYRQSLGQGLEFLIYFQGNSAPDKSGLPSDRFSAERTGGSVSTLTIQRTQQEDSAVYLCASTVGLRGSYNEQFFGPGTRLTVL.